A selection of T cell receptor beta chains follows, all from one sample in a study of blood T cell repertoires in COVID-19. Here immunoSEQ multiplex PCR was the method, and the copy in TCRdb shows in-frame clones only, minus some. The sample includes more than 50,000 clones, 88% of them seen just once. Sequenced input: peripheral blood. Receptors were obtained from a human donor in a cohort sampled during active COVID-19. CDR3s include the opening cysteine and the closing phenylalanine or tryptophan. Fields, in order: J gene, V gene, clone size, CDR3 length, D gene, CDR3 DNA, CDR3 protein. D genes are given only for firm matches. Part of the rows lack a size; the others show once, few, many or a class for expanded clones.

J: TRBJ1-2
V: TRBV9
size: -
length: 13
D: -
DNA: TGTGCCAGCAGCGAAGGCGGAGACTATGGCTACACCTTC
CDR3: CASSEGGDYGYTF

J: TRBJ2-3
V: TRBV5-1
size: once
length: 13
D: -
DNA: TGCGCCAGCAGCTTGACAGACACAGATACGCAGTATTTT
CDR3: CASSLTDTDTQYF

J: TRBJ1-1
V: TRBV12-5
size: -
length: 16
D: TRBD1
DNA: TGTGCTAGTGGTATCAACGACAGGGGGCTCGATACTGAAGCTTTCTTT
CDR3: CASGINDRGLDTEAFF

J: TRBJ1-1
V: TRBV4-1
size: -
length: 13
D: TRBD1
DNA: TGCGCCAGCAGCCAAGTTAGGGGGCCTGAAGCTTTCTTT
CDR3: CASSQVRGPEAFF

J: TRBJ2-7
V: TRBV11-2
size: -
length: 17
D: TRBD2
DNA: TGTGCCAGCAGCTCGTGGACTAGCGGGAGTAGTTTTGGAGAGCAGTACTTC
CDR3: CASSSWTSGSSFGEQYF

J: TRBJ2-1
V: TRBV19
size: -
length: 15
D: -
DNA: TGTGCCAGTAGTATAGGCGTGAGCTCCTACAATGAGCAGTTCTTC
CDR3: CASSIGVSSYNEQFF

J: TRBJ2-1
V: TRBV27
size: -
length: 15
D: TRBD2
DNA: TGTGCCAGCAGGACGGGACTAGCGGCTTACAATGAGCAGTTCTTC
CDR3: CASRTGLAAYNEQFF

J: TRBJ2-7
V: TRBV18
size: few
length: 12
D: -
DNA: TGTGCCAGCTCACCAGGGGGCGACGAGCAGTACTTC
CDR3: CASSPGGDEQYF

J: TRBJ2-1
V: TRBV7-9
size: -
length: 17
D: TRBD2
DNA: TGTGCCAGCAGCTCTAGAGAAGGGACTAGCTGGTACAATGAGCAGTTCTTC
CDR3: CASSSREGTSWYNEQFF

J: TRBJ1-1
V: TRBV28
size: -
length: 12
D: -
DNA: TGTGCCAGCAGTTTAATCTCCGGGGAAGCTTTCTTT
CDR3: CASSLISGEAFF

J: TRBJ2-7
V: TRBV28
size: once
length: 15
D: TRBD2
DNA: TGTGCCAGCAGTTTCCGACTAGCGGGACCCTACGAGCAGTACTTC
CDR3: CASSFRLAGPYEQYF

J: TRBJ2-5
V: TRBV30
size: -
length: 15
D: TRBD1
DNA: TGTGCCTACCGAATGGGGACAGTGAACCAAGAGACCCAGTACTTC
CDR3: CAYRMGTVNQETQYF

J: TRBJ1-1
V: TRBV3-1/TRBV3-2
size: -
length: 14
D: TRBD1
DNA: TGTGCCAGCAGCAACGGACAGGGACGGACTGAAGCTTTCTTT
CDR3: CASSNGQGRTEAFF

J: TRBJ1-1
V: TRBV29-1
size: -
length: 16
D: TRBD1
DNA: TGCAGCGTTGAAGCCCCAGGGGGCAGGGGGAACACTGAAGCTTTCTTT
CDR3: CSVEAPGGRGNTEAFF

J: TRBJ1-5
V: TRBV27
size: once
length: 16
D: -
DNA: TGTGCCAGCAGTTATATGCGGGATACGAGCAATCAGCCCCAGCATTTT
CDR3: CASSYMRDTSNQPQHF

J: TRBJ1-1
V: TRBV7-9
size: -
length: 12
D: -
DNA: TGTGCCAGCAGCCGAGGTGACACTGAAGCTTTCTTT
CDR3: CASSRGDTEAFF

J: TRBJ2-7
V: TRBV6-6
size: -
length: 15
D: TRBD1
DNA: TGTGCCAGCAGCCCTACAATTAGGACAGGGGGCGAGCAGTACTTC
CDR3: CASSPTIRTGGEQYF

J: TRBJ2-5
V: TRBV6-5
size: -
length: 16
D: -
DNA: TGTGCCAGCAGTTACTCGGGGCCCCGGGCCCAAGAGACCCAGTACTTC
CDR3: CASSYSGPRAQETQYF

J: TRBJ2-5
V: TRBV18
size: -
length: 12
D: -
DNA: TGTGCCAGCTCAAGTTTCGGGGAGACCCAGTACTTC
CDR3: CASSSFGETQYF

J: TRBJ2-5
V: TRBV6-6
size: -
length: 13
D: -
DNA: TGTGCCAGCAGTTACGGGCCCGGAGAGACCCAGTACTTC
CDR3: CASSYGPGETQYF

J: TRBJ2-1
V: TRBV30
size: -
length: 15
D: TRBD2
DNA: TGTGCCTGGGATAGCGGGGGGGCCTCCTACAATGAGCAGTTCTTC
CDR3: CAWDSGGASYNEQFF

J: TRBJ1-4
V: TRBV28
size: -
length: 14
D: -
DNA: TGTGCCACCAGCGTAGAGAGGTCTAATGAAAAACTGTTTTTT
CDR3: CATSVERSNEKLFF

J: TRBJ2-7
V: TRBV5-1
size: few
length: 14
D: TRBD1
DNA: TGCGCCAGCCAACCGGGACAGGGTACCTACGAGCAGTACTTC
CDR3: CASQPGQGTYEQYF

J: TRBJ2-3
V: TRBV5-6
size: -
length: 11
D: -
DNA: TGTGCCAGCAGCGGAACAGGGAGGGAGTATTTT
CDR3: CASSGTGREYF

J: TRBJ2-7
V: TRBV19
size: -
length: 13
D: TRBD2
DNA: TGTGCCAGTAGTCGGACTAGCACCTACGAGCAGTACTTC
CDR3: CASSRTSTYEQYF

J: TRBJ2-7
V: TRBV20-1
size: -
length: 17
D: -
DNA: TGCAGTGCTAGTTCCGCGGACATTCTCGGGACAACCTACGAGCAGTACTTC
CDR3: CSASSADILGTTYEQYF

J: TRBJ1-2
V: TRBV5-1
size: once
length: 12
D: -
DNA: TGCGCCAGCAATGGGGCAGGCGATGGCTACACCTTC
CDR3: CASNGAGDGYTF

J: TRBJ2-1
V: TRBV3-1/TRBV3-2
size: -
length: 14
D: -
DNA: TGTGCCAGCAGCCCCGTTTCCGGGAGCAATGAGCAGTTCTTC
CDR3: CASSPVSGSNEQFF

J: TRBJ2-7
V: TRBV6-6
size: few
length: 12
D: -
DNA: TGTGCCAGCGGAATGACTAGTTGGGAGCAGTACTTC
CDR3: CASGMTSWEQYF

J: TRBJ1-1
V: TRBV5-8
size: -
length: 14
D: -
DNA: TGTGCCAGCAGCTTGCGCCGGAGTCACACTGAAGCTTTCTTT
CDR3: CASSLRRSHTEAFF

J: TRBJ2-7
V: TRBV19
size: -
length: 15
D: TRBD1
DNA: TGTGCCAGTAGTATGGGACAGGGTTTATCCTACGAGCAGTACTTC
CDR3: CASSMGQGLSYEQYF

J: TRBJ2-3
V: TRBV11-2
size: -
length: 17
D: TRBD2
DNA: TGTGCCAGCAGCTACCTAGCGGGAGGGCCGGGCACAGATACGCAGTATTTT
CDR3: CASSYLAGGPGTDTQYF

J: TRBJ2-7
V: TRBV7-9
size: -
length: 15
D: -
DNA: TGTGCCAGCAGCTTATTTTCAGGGGCGGGCTACGAGCAGTACTTC
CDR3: CASSLFSGAGYEQYF

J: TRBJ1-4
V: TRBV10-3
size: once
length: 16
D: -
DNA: TGTGCCATCAGTGAGTCATGGGCTGTCTCTAATGAAAAACTGTTTTTT
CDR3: CAISESWAVSNEKLFF

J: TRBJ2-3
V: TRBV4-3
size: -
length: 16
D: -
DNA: TGCGCCAGCAGCCAAGATCTCAGCGGTCTCGGGGATACGCAGTATTTT
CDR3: CASSQDLSGLGDTQYF

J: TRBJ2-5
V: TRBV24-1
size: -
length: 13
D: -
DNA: TGTGCCACCAGTCGAACTAATTCGGAGACCCAGTACTTC
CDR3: CATSRTNSETQYF

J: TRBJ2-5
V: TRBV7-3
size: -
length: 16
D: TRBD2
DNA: TGTGCCAGCAGCTTAACGTCGGCGGGGGGCCGGGAGACCCAGTACTTC
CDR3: CASSLTSAGGRETQYF

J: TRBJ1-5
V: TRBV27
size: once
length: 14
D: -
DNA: TGTGCCAGCAGGTCCCGAGACGGGTTGCAGCCCCAGCATTTT
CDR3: CASRSRDGLQPQHF

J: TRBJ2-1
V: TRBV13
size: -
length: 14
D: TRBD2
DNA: TGTGCCCGCGGGGGGGGTGGGTCCTACAATGAGCAGTTCTTC
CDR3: CARGGGGSYNEQFF

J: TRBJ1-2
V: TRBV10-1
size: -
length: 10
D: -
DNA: TGCGTGAACTTCAGGGAAGGCTACACCTTC
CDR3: CVNFREGYTF

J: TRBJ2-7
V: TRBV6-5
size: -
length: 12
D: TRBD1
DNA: TGTGCCAGCTCGACTACAGGGGGCGAGCAGTACTTC
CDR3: CASSTTGGEQYF

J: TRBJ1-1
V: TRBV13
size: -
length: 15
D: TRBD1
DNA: TGTGCCAGCAACCTCCGGGACAGAGCGAACACTGAAGCTTTCTTT
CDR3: CASNLRDRANTEAFF

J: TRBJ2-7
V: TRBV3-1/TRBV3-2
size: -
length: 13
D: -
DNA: TGTGCCAGCAGCGCCCGGGCGGGCTACGAGCAGTACTTC
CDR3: CASSARAGYEQYF

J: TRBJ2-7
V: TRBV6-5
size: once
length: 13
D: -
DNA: TGTGCCAGCAGACTGACAGGTAACTACGAGCAGTACTTC
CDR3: CASRLTGNYEQYF

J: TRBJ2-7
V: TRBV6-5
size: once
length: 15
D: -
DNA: TGTGCCAGCAGTTCCCCCCACCCCGGGGACTACGAGCAGTACTTC
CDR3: CASSSPHPGDYEQYF

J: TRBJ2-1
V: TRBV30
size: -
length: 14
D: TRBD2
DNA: TGTGCCTGGGTGGGGGGGAGCTCCTACAATGAGCAGTTCTTC
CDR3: CAWVGGSSYNEQFF

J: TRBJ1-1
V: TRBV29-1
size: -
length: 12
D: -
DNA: TGCTCAGGGGTTCTCATGAACACTGAAGCTTTCTTT
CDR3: CSGVLMNTEAFF

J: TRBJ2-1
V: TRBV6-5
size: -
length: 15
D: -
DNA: TGTGCCAGCGGGGATACAGGGTGGGTAAACAATGAGCAGTTCTTC
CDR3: CASGDTGWVNNEQFF

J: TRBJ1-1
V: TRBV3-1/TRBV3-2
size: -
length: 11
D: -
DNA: TGTGCCAGCAGCCGGGGGGTTGAAGCTTTCTTT
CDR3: CASSRGVEAFF

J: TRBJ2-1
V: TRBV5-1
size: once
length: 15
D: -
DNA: TGCGCCAGCAGCTCGCTGCAGGGGCCCTACAATGAGCAGTTCTTC
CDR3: CASSSLQGPYNEQFF

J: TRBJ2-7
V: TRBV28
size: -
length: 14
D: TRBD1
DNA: TGTGCCAGCAGTTTCGGGACAGGGACCGACGAGCAGTACTTC
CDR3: CASSFGTGTDEQYF

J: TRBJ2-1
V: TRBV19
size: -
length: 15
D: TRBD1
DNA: TGTGCCAGTAGCCGATGGGGGGACAGGGACGATGAGCAGTTCTTC
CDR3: CASSRWGDRDDEQFF

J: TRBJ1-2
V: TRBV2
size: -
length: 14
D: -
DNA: TGTGCCAGCAGTGAAGCTATGCAGGAGGGTGGCTACACCTTC
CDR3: CASSEAMQEGGYTF

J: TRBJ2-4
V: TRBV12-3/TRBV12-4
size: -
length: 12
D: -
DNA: TGTGCCAGCAGCCCCCGACGAGGCATTCAGTACTTC
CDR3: CASSPRRGIQYF